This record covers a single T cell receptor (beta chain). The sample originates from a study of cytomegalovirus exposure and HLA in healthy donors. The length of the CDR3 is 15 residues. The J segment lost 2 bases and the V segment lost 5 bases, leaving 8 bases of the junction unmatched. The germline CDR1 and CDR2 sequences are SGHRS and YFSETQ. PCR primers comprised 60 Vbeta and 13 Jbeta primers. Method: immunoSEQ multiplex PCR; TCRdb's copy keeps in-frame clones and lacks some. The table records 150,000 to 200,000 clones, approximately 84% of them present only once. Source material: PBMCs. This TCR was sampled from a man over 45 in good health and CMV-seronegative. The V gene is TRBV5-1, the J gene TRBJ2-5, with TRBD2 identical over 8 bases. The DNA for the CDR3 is TGCGCCAGCAGTACGGGGGGGGGTCGGCAAGAGACCCAGTACTTC. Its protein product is CASSTGGGRQETQYF.